This T cell receptor (beta chain) comes out of a study of T-cell reconstitution after alpha-beta-depleted transplantation in children. V was clipped by 3 bases and J by 5 bases; unmatched bases: 5. The CDR3 has 14 amino acids. Germline loops: CDR1 DFQATT, CDR2 SNEGSKA (reference sequence). The TCRbeta library was prepared with unique molecular identifiers. TCRdb analysed the PCR reads with MiXCR anew, one entry per CDR3 protein. The table has some 340,000 distinct CDR3 sequences, 10% seen once. The sequenced sample was PBMCs from the stem cell graft donor, obtained from the stem cell graft. The rearrangement joins TRBV20-1 to TRBJ2-5; the match to TRBD2 covers 11 bases. The origin of this receptor is a human donor who donated a stem cell graft to a child with acute lymphoblastic leukemia. Here the CDR3 reads CSASPTSGSETQYF. The CDR3 DNA follows: TGCAGTGCTAGCCCCACTAGCGGGAGTGAGACCCAGTACTTC.